Listed here are 19 T cell receptor beta chains from one sample, sequenced in a study of CD8 T cells in ankylosing spondylitis. The antigens of these receptors remain unknown. TCRdb reprocessed the 5' RACE reads via MiXCR and lists one record per CDR3 protein. Among roughly 490,000 distinct CDR3 sequences listed, about 5.4% were seen once. General study results and limits: Within ankylosing spondylitis blood, a TCR beta motif made up of eight highly homologous variants appeared to be characteristic.

Sequencing was performed on blood, either unsorted or a sorted T cell fraction (not recorded which). These receptors were taken from a male donor with ankylosing spondylitis.

In this sample, this clonotype turned up many times. The gene calls are TRBV7-9 and TRBJ2-3; D is unclear. This CDR3 spans 17 amino acids. The germline V and J ends were trimmed by 4 bases and 0 bases, with 17 bases remaining between them. Germline CDR1 reads SEHNR; CDR2 reads FQNEAQ (reference sequence). The CDR3 nucleotides read TGTGCCAGCAGCTACCCATTCGGGCGTACTAGCACAGATACGCAGTATTTT. Protein: CASSYPFGRTSTDTQYF. Combining the CDR3 with reference TRBV7-9 and TRBJ2-3 gives the whole variable domain DTGVSQNPRHKITKRGQNVTFRCDPISEHNRLYWYRQTLGQGPEFLTYFQNEAQLEKSRLLSDRFSAERPKGSFSTLEIQRTEQGDSAMYLCASSYPFGRTSTDTQYFGPGTRLTVL.

At least ten counts were recorded for this clonotype. The chain recombines TRBV5-1 with TRBJ2-7; 8 bases map to TRBD1. J gave up 5 bases and V 3 bases, and 7 bases lay outside the gene matches. CDR1 and CDR2 from the germline V gene are SGHRS and YFSETQ. This CDR3 region has 14 residues. CDR3 bases: TGCGCCAGCAGCTCGCGGACAGGGTCAGACGAGCAGTACTTC. Translated, it gives CASSSRTGSDEQYF.

This clonotype appeared many times. V and J are TRBV21-1 and TRBJ2-1; the table calls TRBD2, which could not be checked here. TRBV21-1 counts as a pseudogene. This CDR3 has 19 amino acids. The CDR3 region has the DNA TGTGCCAGCAGCGCCCCGGGACTAGACCCCCGAAGCTCCTACAATGAGCAGTTCTTC. Amino acids: CASSAPGLDPRSSYNEQFF.

This clonotype was seen many times. J is TRBJ2-7 and V is TRBV5-1, with TRBD2 as a possible D gene (6 bases). V lost 3 bases and J 6 bases, leaving 16 bases between the germline ends. The CDR3 runs to 14 residues. Germline V CDR1 and CDR2: SGHRS, YFSETQ. For the CDR3, the DNA is TGCGCCAGCAGCTCCTTACGACTAGACTCCGAGCAGTACTTC. It yields the protein CASSSLRLDSEQYF.

Remarks on this clonotype: This may stem from a read error, because a much larger clone lies one nucleotide away. This chain joins TRBV6-1 and TRBJ1-5; no definite D call. The length of the CDR3 is 13 residues. Germline CDR1 and CDR2: MNHNS and SASEGT. CDR3 bases: TGTGCCAGCGAACCCCATAGCAATCCGCCCCAGCATTTT. As protein: CASEPHSNPPQHF.

Many counts were recorded for this clonotype. The V call is TRBV5-6, the J call TRBJ2-5; the D is unclear. The CDR3 is 15 amino acids. Trimming removed 0 bases at V and 7 bases at J, with 16 bases between. Germline V gene sequence: CDR1 SGHDT, CDR2 YYEEEE. The CDR3 nucleotides are TGTGCCAGCAGCTTGGTCGCAGGTCTAAAAGGGACCCAGTACTTC. Its protein is CASSLVAGLKGTQYF.

The chain carries TRBV4-1 and TRBJ2-1; unclear D gene. CDR1 and CDR2 (germline): MGHRA, YSYEKL. The CDR3 sequence is 14 residues long. Trimming took 1 base from V and 3 from J, leaving 7 bases between them. The CDR3: CASSQGFNYNEQFF. CDR3 DNA: TGCGCCAGCAGCCAAGGTTTCAACTACAATGAGCAGTTCTTC.

This clonotype was picked up a small number of times. The chain recombines TRBV3-1 with TRBJ2-5; D may be TRBD2 (5 bases). The CDR3 spans 15 residues. Germline loops: CDR1 LGHDT, CDR2 YNNKEL (reference sequence). Deletions cut 4 bases from V and 2 bases from J, with 14 bases between. The DNA of the CDR3 is TGTGCCAGCAGCCGCCGGCTAGCCTCTCAAGAGACCCAGTACTTC. As protein: CASSRRLASQETQYF.

This clonotype was seen many times. The chain combines TRBV12-3 or TRBV12-4 with TRBJ1-4; TRBD1 matches at 8 bases. The trim removed 3 bases at V and 8 bases at J, leaving 8 bases unmatched. The CDR3 covers 15 residues. The CDR3 loop reads CASSFQGAGQEKLFF. CDR3 nucleotides: TGTGCCAGCAGTTTCCAGGGGGCAGGACAGGAAAAACTGTTTTTT.

This clonotype was detected ten times or more. This rearrangement joins TRBV9 to TRBJ2-7; 8 bases match TRBD1. Germline V gives CDR1 SGDLS, CDR2 YYNGEE. This CDR3 has 14 residues. The V and J ends lost 3 bases and 2 bases, in that order; junction bases with no gene match: 4. For the CDR3, the DNA is TGTGCCAGCAGCGCCGACAGGGGAGCCTACGAGCAGTACTTC. It encodes CASSADRGAYEQYF.

This clonotype appeared many times. J is TRBJ1-2 and V is TRBV7-2, with D perhaps TRBD1 (6 bases). In germline, CDR1 is SGHTA, CDR2 FQGNSA. The V end was cut by 2 bases, the J end by 5 bases, with 12 bases between. This CDR3 region has 14 residues. The DNA of the CDR3 is TGTGCCAGCAGCTTAAATGGGGGGACATATGGCTACACCTTC. Translated, it gives CASSLNGGTYGYTF. Full variable domain (missing parts from reference TRBV7-2 and TRBJ1-2): GAGVSQSPSNKVTEKGKDVELRCDPISGHTALYWYRQSLGQGLEFLIYFQGNSAPDKSGLPSDRFSAERTGGSVSTLTIQRTQQEDSAVYLCASSLNGGTYGYTFGSGTRLTVV.

This clonotype has a count of ten or more. The chain joins TRBV29-1 to TRBJ2-7; D possibly corresponds to TRBD2 (6 bases). This CDR3 contains 13 residues. Trimming removed 6 bases at V and 0 bases at J, with 12 bases between. CDR1 is SQVTM and CDR2 is ANQGSEA in the germline V gene. CDR3 sequence (DNA): TGCAGCGTAGTCCTAGCGCCCTCCTACGAGCAGTACTTC. Its translation is CSVVLAPSYEQYF.

This clonotype has only a few counts. The chain is built from TRBV7-9 and TRBJ2-5; 8 positions agree with TRBD2. The length of the CDR3 is 14 residues. Germline CDR1 SEHNR, CDR2 FQNEAQ (reference sequence). With 3 bases clipped from V and 6 bases from J, the junction kept 6 bases outside the gene matches. The CDR3 here is CASSFTSGPQTQYF. CDR3 DNA: TGTGCCAGCAGCTTCACTAGCGGTCCACAGACCCAGTACTTC.

This clonotype was seen ten or more times. The rearrangement links TRBV10-3 to TRBJ2-5; 7 positions match TRBD1. Per the germline V gene, CDR1 is ENHRY and CDR2 is SYGVKD. The CDR3 consists of 14 residues. J was trimmed by 6 bases and V by 1 base; bases with no gene match: 5. Here the CDR3 reads CAISEWGQRQTQYF. The CDR3 region has the DNA TGTGCCATCAGTGAGTGGGGACAGAGGCAGACCCAGTACTTC.

There are many counts of this clonotype. This chain links TRBV7-3 with TRBJ2-7; perhaps TRBD2 as D (6 bases). The germline V and J ends were trimmed by 5 bases and 5 bases, with 13 bases remaining between them. The CDR3 is 13 amino acids. Per the germline V gene, CDR1 is SGHTA and CDR2 is FQGTGA. CDR3 nucleotide sequence: TGTGCCAGCAGCCTCGGAGCGGGCCACGAGCAGTACTTC. This encodes CASSLGAGHEQYF.

With respect to this clonotype: One base away lies a much larger clone, so this may be a sequencing read error. The CDR3 here is CASSLRGVRLRTGELFF. CDR3 DNA sequence: TGTGCCAGCAGCCTACGGGGGGTACGCCTGAGGACCGGGGAGCTGTTTTTT. The rearrangement joins TRBV7-9 to TRBJ2-2; TRBD2 agrees at 7 bases. The J segment lost 5 bases and the V segment lost 5 bases, leaving 14 bases of the junction unmatched. There are 17 residues in the CDR3. Germline V CDR1 and CDR2: SEHNR, FQNEAQ (reference sequence).

This clonotype was counted ten times or more. CDR3 residues: CATSETRGGPGSNQPQHF. The CDR3 nucleotides are TGTGCCACCAGTGAAACTAGGGGTGGACCGGGCAGCAATCAGCCCCAGCATTTT. V is TRBV24-1 and J is TRBJ1-5; D possibly corresponds to TRBD1 (5 bases). Trimming cost V 4 bases and J 1 base, with 19 bases left between them. The CDR3 sequence is 18 residues long. Germline-derived CDR1 and CDR2 are KGHDR and SFDVKD.

This clonotype was observed at least ten times. The chain recombines TRBV6-1 with TRBJ1-2; D uncertain. Trimming took off 7 bases at V and 5 bases at J, with 17 bases between the two ends. This CDR3 region has 14 residues. The germline V gene has CDR1 MNHNS and CDR2 SASEGT. Here the CDR3 reads CASTEGSPTYGYTF. The CDR3 DNA follows: TGTGCCAGCACCGAAGGTTCCCCGACTTATGGCTACACCTTC.

At least ten counts were recorded for this clonotype. V is TRBV20-1 and J is TRBJ2-1, with D perhaps TRBD2 (6 bases). The CDR3 loop spans 13 amino acids. The germline V gene has CDR1 DFQATT and CDR2 SNEGSKA (reference sequence). Trimming cost V 5 bases and J 0 bases, with 8 bases left between them. The CDR3, as DNA: TGCAGTGCTTTAGCGGCCTCCTACAATGAGCAGTTCTTC. Amino acid sequence: CSALAASYNEQFF.